These 28 T cell receptor beta chains were all obtained from the same sample, sequenced in a study of Ad26.COV2.S vaccination and SARS-CoV-2 variants. Treatment here: approximately 18 received Ad26.COV2.S at low or high dose, single or two shots; a few received placebo; per-sample allocation not given. Collection of the samples took place on day 63 after the first injection of vaccine or placebo. Assay: immunoSEQ multiplex PCR; the TCRdb copy retains only in-frame clones and omits some. The sample holds roughly 500,000 clones, roughly 89% seen once. The source was peripheral blood, collected in a trial of Ad26.COV2.S vaccine versus placebo. The receptors stem from a person aged 18-65 years who received the Ad26.COV2.S COVID-19 vaccine or a placebo.

CDR3 sequence reads: CASSWSGTEAFF. CDR3 nucleotide sequence: TGCGCCAGCAGCTGGTCGGGCACTGAAGCTTTCTTT. The chain combines TRBV5-1 with TRBJ1-1; D is unresolved. Germline lookup yields CDR1 SGHRS and CDR2 YFSETQ. Between the trimmed V and J ends, which lost 3 bases and 4 bases, there was a span of 7 bases. This CDR3 is built from 12 residues.

The V and J genes are TRBV12-5 and TRBJ2-1; D remains ambiguous. Germline lookup yields CDR1 LGHNT and CDR2 FRNRAP. The CDR3 contains 13 residues. V dropped 3 bases and J dropped 10 bases, with 13 bases sitting between them. The CDR3: CASGFSASKEQFF. CDR3 DNA: TGTGCTAGTGGTTTCTCCGCTTCCAAAGAGCAGTTCTTC.

V gene TRBV6-5 combines with J gene TRBJ2-7; no reliable D call. The CDR3 totals 14 residues. Trimming took 8 bases from V and 0 from J, leaving 14 bases between them. Germline-derived CDR1 and CDR2 are MNHEY and SVGAGI. This CDR3 reads CASSLRSGSYEQYF. The CDR3 coding sequence is TGTGCCAGCTCCCTCCGATCGGGCTCCTACGAGCAGTACTTC.

The chain employs TRBV19 and TRBJ2-1; either TRBD1 or TRBD2 may fit D (5 bases each). CDR3 size: 15 residues. Trimming cost V 3 bases and J 1 base, with 10 bases left between them. Germline values: CDR1 LNHDA, CDR2 SQIVND (reference sequence). CDR3 bases: TGTGCCAGTAGTATGCCCTGGGGGTCCTACAATGAGCAGTTCTTC. Translating gives CASSMPWGSYNEQFF.

This rearrangement joins TRBV6-6 to TRBJ1-5; a possible D gene is TRBD1 (5 bases). The V end lost 5 bases, the J end lost 0 bases, and 17 bases lay between the germline ends. The CDR3 is 17 amino acids. Germline V lookup: CDR1 MNHNY, CDR2 SVGAGI (reference sequence). The CDR3: CASSHPPGRYSNQPQHF. In DNA, the CDR3 is TGTGCCAGCAGTCACCCGCCGGGACGGTATAGCAATCAGCCCCAGCATTTT.

The rearrangement joins TRBV5-6 to TRBJ1-2, with TRBD1 as a possible D gene (6 bases). Germline V gene data show CDR1 as SGHDT and CDR2 as YYEEEE. The V and J ends lost 1 base and 6 bases respectively, with 13 bases between them. The CDR3 extends over 14 amino acids. The CDR3 reads CASSLHQGPNGYTF. The CDR3 DNA follows: TGTGCCAGCAGCTTGCATCAGGGGCCCAATGGCTACACCTTC.

This clone appeared a single time. V and J are TRBV7-6 and TRBJ1-3, with a tentative D call TRBD1 (6 bases). From germline, CDR1 is SGHVS and CDR2 FNYEAQ. Trimming removed 6 bases at V and 3 bases at J, with 15 bases between. This CDR3 is 15 amino acids long. The CDR3 DNA sequence: TGTGCCAGCAGTGTCGGAGGGGGGGTTGGAAACACCATATATTTT. Amino acid sequence: CASSVGGGVGNTIYF.

V and J are TRBV5-1 and TRBJ1-1, with D tentatively TRBD1 (5 bases). Germline V gives CDR1 SGHRS, CDR2 YFSETQ. The V gene lost 8 bases and the J gene lost 1 base, with 6 bases spanning the gap. CDR3 length equals 11 residues. The CDR3 DNA follows: TGCGCCAGTCAGGGGAACACTGAAGCTTTCTTT. The encoded protein is CASQGNTEAFF. The full variable domain, in which reference TRBV5-1 and TRBJ1-1 provide the parts outside the CDR3, is KAGVTQTPRYLIKTRGQQVTLSCSPISGHRSVSWYQQTPGQGLQFLFEYFSETQRNKGNFPGRFSGRQFSNSRSEMNVSTLELGDSALYLCASQGNTEAFFGQGTRLTVV.

The J gene is TRBJ2-1, the V gene TRBV7-6; D is undetermined. CDR3 length equals 10 residues. Germline V lookup: CDR1 SGHVS, CDR2 FNYEAQ. Trimming cost V 3 bases and J 10 bases, with 4 bases left between them. In nucleotides, the CDR3 is TGTGCCAGCAGCTTTAAGGAGCAGTTCTTC. This gives the protein CASSFKEQFF.

Points on this clone: The same CDR3 also results from other DNA sequences found in this sample. The rearrangement joins TRBV20-1 to TRBJ1-2; D is ambiguous. The germline V gene encodes CDR1 DFQATT and CDR2 SNEGSKA (reference sequence). The CDR3 is made up of 11 amino acids. The ends were cut back, 0 bases at V and 4 bases at J, with 3 bases in the middle. CDR3 in DNA: TGCAGTGCTAGAGAGGGCTATGGCTACACCTTC. It codes for CSAREGYGYTF.

CDR3 sequence: CAWSEGAPSYNEQFF. In DNA form, the CDR3 reads TGTGCCTGGAGTGAGGGAGCCCCCTCCTACAATGAGCAGTTCTTC. The chain is built from TRBV30 and TRBJ2-1; D is perhaps TRBD2 (5 bases). CDR1 GTSNPN and CDR2 SVGIG come from the germline V gene (reference sequence). CDR3 length: 15 amino acids. Trimming cost V 1 base and J 0 bases, with 10 bases left between them.

The V and J genes are TRBV5-1 and TRBJ2-7; 8 bases fit TRBD1. V trimming: 3 bases; J trimming: 3 bases; junction bases outside the gene matches: 11. The V gene's germline CDR1 is SGHRS and CDR2 YFSETQ. This CDR3 comprises 16 residues. CDR3 bases: TGCGCCAGCAGCTCCTCTGTCAGGACAGGGCACTACGAGCAGTACTTC. It yields the protein CASSSSVRTGHYEQYF.

This clone was seen just once. The sample has other DNA sequences that encode this CDR3 too. V is TRBV10-3 and J is TRBJ1-5; 9 nucleotides agree with TRBD1. V shed 7 bases, J shed 4 bases, and the junction held 2 bases outside the gene matches. The CDR3 has 13 residues. Germline V gene sequence: CDR1 ENHRY, CDR2 SYGVKD. The CDR3 is CAIKGTGNQPQHF. DNA for the CDR3: TGTGCCATCAAGGGGACAGGGAATCAGCCCCAGCATTTT.

On this clone itself: A read error may produce the germline difference seen at one junction end. The genes are TRBV15 and TRBJ1-2, with D possibly TRBD1 on 5 matching bases. Per germline, CDR1 LNHNV and CDR2 YYDKDF (reference sequence). The CDR3 sequence is 16 residues long. CDR3 sequence reads: CATSRDQGHHIYGYTF. The CDR3 DNA reads TGTGCCACCAGCCGAGACCAGGGCCACCATATCTATGGCTACACCTTC.

Concerning this clone: In the same sample, other DNA sequences code for this CDR3. The rearrangement joins TRBV18 to TRBJ1-2; D remains unclear. Germline V gene sequence: CDR1 KGHSH, CDR2 LQKENI. The CDR3 is 13 residues long. The V end was cut by 3 bases, the J end by 2 bases, with 7 bases between. The CDR3 nucleotides are TGTGCCAGCTCACCGGACGGGAACTATGGCTACACCTTC. It is translated as CASSPDGNYGYTF.

The chain joins TRBV2 to TRBJ2-1, with TRBD2 identical over 8 bases. With V trimmed by 2 bases and J by 4 bases, 13 bases remained unmatched. CDR3 length: 18 amino acids. Germline-derived CDR1 and CDR2 are SNHLY and FYNNEI. The CDR3 nucleotides are TGTGCCAGCAGTGAATGGGGTGATGTAGCGGGGATGTACAATGAGCAGTTCTTC. It yields the protein CASSEWGDVAGMYNEQFF.

This chain links TRBV5-1 with TRBJ1-3; 7 bases are a match to TRBD1. The CDR3 covers 17 residues. Germline loops: CDR1 SGHRS, CDR2 YFSETQ. The J segment lost 0 bases and the V segment lost 0 bases, leaving 6 bases of the junction unmatched. DNA for the CDR3: TGCGCCAGCAGCTTGGAAGGGACAGAAGACTCTGGAAACACCATATATTTT. Its translation: CASSLEGTEDSGNTIYF.

This rearrangement joins TRBV18 to TRBJ1-5; D unresolved. The V end lost 0 bases, the J end lost 6 bases, and 15 bases lay between the germline ends. Germline V CDR1 and CDR2: KGHSH, LQKENI. The CDR3 totals 16 residues. For the CDR3, the DNA is TGTGCCAGCTCACCACCGATGAACGGTCTGGGTCAGCCCCAGCATTTT. Its protein product is CASSPPMNGLGQPQHF.

This clone has a single count. Other DNA sequences in this sample translate to the same CDR3. The V gene is TRBV19, the J gene TRBJ1-1; D unclear. Germline V lookup: CDR1 LNHDA, CDR2 SQIVND (reference sequence). Trimming took off 1 base at V and 1 base at J, with 7 bases between the two ends. The CDR3 consists of 14 residues. CDR3: CASSIVAGNTEAFF. In DNA form, the CDR3 reads TGTGCCAGTAGTATAGTTGCGGGGAACACTGAAGCTTTCTTT.

This sequence joins TRBV11-2 and TRBJ2-3; D is unclear. V was trimmed by 1 base and J by 6 bases, leaving 14 bases between them. This CDR3 contains 15 residues. Germline CDR1 reads SGHAT; CDR2 reads FQNNGV. The CDR3 is CASSLVAGWRDTQYF. As DNA, the CDR3 is TGTGCCAGCAGCTTAGTGGCCGGTTGGCGGGATACGCAGTATTTT.

As DNA, the CDR3 is TGCGCCAGCAGCCAAGATCAAGGACAGCGAAACACCATATATTTT. Residues: CASSQDQGQRNTIYF. This chain connects TRBV4-3 to TRBJ1-3, with D perhaps TRBD1 (6 bases). The CDR3 loop spans 15 amino acids. V was pared by 0 bases and J by 5 bases, with 11 bases between. Per germline, CDR1 LGHNA and CDR2 YSLEER.

The rearrangement uses TRBV10-3 and TRBJ2-5; D is unclear. V was cut by 10 bases and J by 4 bases, with 10 bases left in between. Germline V CDR1 and CDR2: ENHRY, SYGVKD. The CDR3 spans 11 residues. This CDR3 reads CATRPRETQYF. The CDR3 DNA reads as TGTGCCACCCGCCCACGAGAGACCCAGTACTTC.

The V gene is TRBV28, the J gene TRBJ2-2; D might be TRBD2 (5 bases). Trimming pared 4 bases from V and 6 bases from J, leaving 12 bases between. CDR1 is MDHEN, CDR2 SYDVKM, per germline. The CDR3 extends over 14 amino acids. The CDR3 nucleotides read TGTGCCAGCAGTTCTCCCACTAGGTCCGGGGAGCTGTTTTTT. This gives the protein CASSSPTRSGELFF.

The rearrangement uses TRBV19 and TRBJ2-4, with TRBD2 as a possible D gene (6 bases). This CDR3 contains 16 residues. V dropped 5 bases and J dropped 3 bases, with 17 bases sitting between them. Germline loops: CDR1 LNHDA, CDR2 SQIVND (reference sequence). The CDR3 spells CASSAWSGSGKNIQYF. The CDR3 DNA sequence: TGTGCCAGTAGTGCGTGGTCCGGTAGCGGCAAAAACATTCAGTACTTC.

The V and J genes are TRBV5-1 and TRBJ1-4, with a weak D call TRBD1 (5 bases). Germline V gene sequence: CDR1 SGHRS, CDR2 YFSETQ. The V gene lost 2 bases and the J gene lost 3 bases, with 14 bases spanning the gap. This CDR3 has 16 residues. The CDR3 DNA reads as TGCGCCAGCAGCTTTACCCCACAGGAACCTAATGAAAAACTGTTTTTT. Protein sequence: CASSFTPQEPNEKLFF.

J is TRBJ1-1 and V is TRBV29-1; tentatively, D is TRBD1 (5 bases). The CDR3 is made up of 12 amino acids. Germline V gene sequence: CDR1 SQVTM, CDR2 ANQGSEA. The CDR3 DNA reads as TGCAGTGCCCAGAGGAGGGACGCTGAAGCTTTCTTT. Protein sequence: CSAQRRDAEAFF.

The chain carries TRBV3-1 (or the pseudogene TRBV3-2) and TRBJ2-5; 9 bases map to TRBD2. The ends lost 3 bases at V and 7 bases at J; junction bases unmatched: 3. Germline V lookup: CDR1 LGHDT, CDR2 YNNKEL (reference sequence). The CDR3 contains 13 residues. CDR3 in amino acids: CASSHGREGTQYF. The CDR3 nucleotides are TGTGCCAGCAGCCACGGGCGGGAGGGGACCCAGTACTTC.

The gene calls are TRBV27 and TRBJ1-5; 7 positions agree with TRBD1. CDR3 length: 14 amino acids. CDR1 is MNHEY and CDR2 is SMNVEV in the germline V gene (reference sequence). Germline trimming cut 6 bases from V and 4 bases from J; bases unmatched to any gene: 6. The CDR3, as DNA: TGTGCCAGCAGCTGGGCAGGGGGGAATCAGCCCCAGCATTTT. It is translated as CASSWAGGNQPQHF.